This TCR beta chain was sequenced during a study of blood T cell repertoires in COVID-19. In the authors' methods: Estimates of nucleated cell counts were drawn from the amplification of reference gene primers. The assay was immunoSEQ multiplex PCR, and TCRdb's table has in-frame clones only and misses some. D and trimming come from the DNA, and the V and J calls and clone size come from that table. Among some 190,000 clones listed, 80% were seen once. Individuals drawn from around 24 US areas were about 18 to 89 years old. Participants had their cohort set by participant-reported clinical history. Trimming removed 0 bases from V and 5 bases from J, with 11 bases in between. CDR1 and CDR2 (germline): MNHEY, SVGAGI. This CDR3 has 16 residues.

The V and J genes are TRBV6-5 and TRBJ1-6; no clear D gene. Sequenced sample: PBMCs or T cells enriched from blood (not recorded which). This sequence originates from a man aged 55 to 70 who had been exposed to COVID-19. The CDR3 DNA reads TGTGCCAGCAGTTACTCGGTTTCCGGGGATAATTCACCCCTCCACTTT. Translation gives CASSYSVSGDNSPLHF.